Shown below are 30 T cell receptor beta chains from a single sample sequenced in a study of cytomegalovirus exposure and HLA in healthy donors listed by TCRdb under 2017. The receptor library was made with the immunoSEQ multiplex PCR assay. For the multiplex PCR, a mixture combining 60 forward primers for TCR Vbeta segments and 13 reverse primers for TCR Jbeta segments was used. TCRdb re-hosts the immuneACCESS table, in-frame sequences only. Its copies lack some clones; in the studies checked, an unresolved V gene accounts for under half of them, and the cause for the rest is not known. This sample is represented by about 190,000 clones; approximately 81% of them were singletons. The ten largest clonotypes hold approximately 2.4% of the sample. Material: PBMCs. These receptors originate from a male donor in good health and CMV-seronegative.

This clone was detected a few times. The same CDR3 can be traced to other DNA sequences in this sample. The chain uses TRBV18 and TRBJ2-5; D remains ambiguous. The CDR3 consists of 11 residues. The V and J ends lost 6 bases and 3 bases respectively, with 5 bases between them. CDR1 is KGHSH and CDR2 is LQKENI in the germline V gene. The CDR3 DNA reads as TGTGCCAGCTCGCCTAAAGAGACCCAGTACTTC. Protein sequence: CASSPKETQYF.

This clone was detected once. This chain uses TRBV29-1 with TRBJ2-5; D perhaps matches TRBD2 (5 bases). The germline V and J ends were trimmed by 3 bases and 3 bases, with 8 bases remaining between them. The CDR3 extends over 12 amino acids. CDR1 and CDR2 from the germline V gene are SQVTM and ANQGSEA. The CDR3 spells CSVESREETQYF. The CDR3, as DNA: TGCAGCGTTGAGTCGCGGGAAGAGACCCAGTACTTC.

This clone has only a few counts. The rearrangement uses TRBV6-4 and TRBJ1-5, with no clear D. Germline V lookup: CDR1 MRHNA, CDR2 SNTAGT. The V and J ends lost 3 bases and 8 bases respectively, with 8 bases between them. CDR3 size: 12 residues. This CDR3 is CASSDRREPQHF. Here the CDR3 DNA reads TGTGCCAGCAGTGATCGGCGGGAGCCCCAGCATTTT.

V gene TRBV9 combines with J gene TRBJ2-1; 10 nucleotides line up with TRBD2. V lost 3 bases, J lost 12 bases, and 15 bases stayed unmatched. The germline CDR1 and CDR2 sequences are SGDLS and YYNGEE. The CDR3 is made up of 16 amino acids. The CDR3 DNA is TGTGCCAGCAGCGCTTCCCCCCCTAGCGGGAGTTTGCCGCAGTTCTTC. Protein: CASSASPPSGSLPQFF.

The rearrangement uses TRBV21-1 and TRBJ2-2; whether TRBD2, the table's D call, matches the DNA was not checked. TRBV21-1 is termed a pseudogene. The CDR3 sequence is 13 residues long. As DNA, the CDR3 is TGTGCTAGGAAAGGGCGGGACACCGGGGAGCTGTTTTTT. It codes for CARKGRDTGELFF.

V and J are TRBV27 and TRBJ1-6; D gene ambiguous. CDR1 MNHEY and CDR2 SMNVEV come from the germline V gene (reference sequence). V lost 8 bases to trimming and J lost 0 bases, with 11 bases between them. This CDR3 is 15 amino acids long. The CDR3 DNA reads as TGTGCCAGCGGCAGGTTGAGCTCCTATAATTCACCCCTCCACTTT. Translated: CASGRLSSYNSPLHF.

The chain employs TRBV27 and TRBJ2-1; the match to TRBD2 covers 7 bases. J lost 5 bases, V lost 1 base, and 8 bases had no gene match. The CDR3 is made up of 16 amino acids. Germline V CDR1 and CDR2: MNHEY, SMNVEV (reference sequence). Here the CDR3 reads CASSLWGGVLDNEQFF. The CDR3 nucleotides read TGTGCCAGCAGTTTATGGGGGGGGGTATTGGACAATGAGCAGTTCTTC.

The chain is built from TRBV10-3 and TRBJ2-1; the match to TRBD2 covers 8 bases. This CDR3 comprises 18 residues. The junction had 12 bases not matched to a gene; V was cut back by 5 bases and J by 0 bases. The germline V gene encodes CDR1 ENHRY and CDR2 SYGVKD. Here the CDR3 reads CAISRASGSRSSYNEQFF. The CDR3 DNA follows: TGTGCCATCAGTAGGGCTAGCGGGTCCCGAAGCTCCTACAATGAGCAGTTCTTC.

The chain has TRBV7-9 and TRBJ1-3, with D maybe TRBD1 (6 bases). The germline gives CDR1 SEHNR, CDR2 FQNEAQ (reference sequence). This CDR3 contains 15 residues. V was trimmed by 4 bases and J by 4 bases, leaving 14 bases between them. The CDR3 DNA reads TGTGCCAGCAGCTCCCAGGGGTTGGACGGAAACACCATATATTTT. This translates into CASSSQGLDGNTIYF.

The chain employs TRBV28 and TRBJ2-3; D may be TRBD2 (6 bases). Trimming took off 2 bases at V and 1 base at J, with 10 bases between the two ends. The CDR3 is 15 amino acids. CDR1 MDHEN and CDR2 SYDVKM come from the germline V gene. The DNA for the CDR3 is TGTGCCAGCAGTTTAACGGGGGTGGGCACAGATACGCAGTATTTT. It codes for CASSLTGVGTDTQYF.

The chain joins TRBV25-1 to TRBJ2-5, with a possible D match to TRBD1 (6 bases). The CDR3 loop spans 14 amino acids. The germline V gene has CDR1 MGHDK and CDR2 SYGVNS. The V gene lost 2 bases and the J gene lost 7 bases, with 14 bases spanning the gap. This CDR3 is CASSEGGASGTQYF. The CDR3 nucleotides read TGTGCCAGCAGTGAAGGGGGCGCGTCTGGGACCCAGTACTTC.

V usage is TRBV6-1 and J usage is TRBJ2-1; 9 bases are a match to TRBD1. There are 15 residues in the CDR3. From germline, CDR1 is MNHNS and CDR2 SASEGT. V shed 3 bases and J 3 bases; nucleotides not matched to a gene: 3. CDR3 in DNA: TGTGCCAGCAGTGATCCGGGACAGGGCTACAATGAGCAGTTCTTC. Translation: CASSDPGQGYNEQFF.

The chain carries TRBV2 and TRBJ1-4; possible D gene TRBD1, 6 bases. Germline CDR1 reads SNHLY; CDR2 reads FYNNEI. V gave up 5 bases and J gave up 4 bases, with 14 bases separating them. The CDR3 consists of 15 residues. In DNA, the CDR3 is TGTGCCAGCAGTTCCCGGGACACCATTAATGAAAAACTGTTTTTT. Translating gives CASSSRDTINEKLFF.

The chain carries TRBV4-3 and TRBJ2-6; 12 bases map to TRBD2. Germline V gives CDR1 LGHNA, CDR2 YSLEER. Trimming at V came to 7 bases and at J to 2 bases, leaving 3 bases not matched to a gene. The CDR3 sequence is 16 residues long. The CDR3 nucleotides are TGCGCCAGCACTCTAGCGGGAGGGGCTGGGGCCAACGTCCTGACTTTC. Amino acid sequence: CASTLAGGAGANVLTF.

This chain connects TRBV7-9 to TRBJ2-7; D gene unclear. This CDR3 has 12 amino acids. Germline CDR1 reads SEHNR; CDR2 reads FQNEAQ (reference sequence). The V end lost 1 base, the J end lost 5 bases, and 6 bases lay between the germline ends. This CDR3 reads CASSLGHDEQYF. The CDR3 DNA is TGTGCCAGCAGCTTAGGGCACGACGAGCAGTACTTC. Variable domain in full (rest from reference TRBV7-9 and TRBJ2-7): DTGVSQNPRHKITKRGQNVTFRCDPISEHNRLYWYRQTLGQGPEFLTYFQNEAQLEKSRLLSDRFSAERPKGSFSTLEIQRTEQGDSAMYLCASSLGHDEQYFGPGTRLTVT.

This clone was picked up a small number of times. The V and J genes are TRBV4-2 and TRBJ2-3, with TRBD2 as a possible D gene (6 bases). V shed 6 bases and J shed 6 bases, with 13 bases lying between them. The CDR3 covers 13 residues. Germline CDR1 LGHNA, CDR2 YNFKEQ. The CDR3 DNA is TGTGCCAGCAGTAACAGTGGAGGGGATACGCAGTATTTT. Translated: CASSNSGGDTQYF.

V usage is TRBV18 and J usage is TRBJ2-3; TRBD2 matches 10 bases. The CDR3 has 17 residues. Germline-derived CDR1 and CDR2 are KGHSH and LQKENI. Trimming removed 6 bases from V and 3 bases from J; junction bases left unmatched: 12. As DNA, the CDR3 is TGTGCCAGCTCCCCTCCTAGCGGGAGCCGGGGGACAGATACGCAGTATTTT. It specifies CASSPPSGSRGTDTQYF.

This clone was counted only a few times. In nucleotides, the CDR3 is TGTGCCAGCAGGGGCACCGGTAATTATCAGCCCCAGCATTTT. Translation: CASRGTGNYQPQHF. The gene calls are TRBV28 and TRBJ1-5, with D uncertain. Germline-derived CDR1 and CDR2 are MDHEN and SYDVKM. Trimming pared 6 bases from V and 5 bases from J, leaving 14 bases between. The CDR3 spans 14 residues.

The rearrangement joins TRBV4-2 to TRBJ2-5, with TRBD2 matching over 12 bases. The CDR3 covers 17 residues. J was trimmed by 5 bases and V by 0 bases; bases with no gene match: 7. Germline-derived CDR1 and CDR2 are LGHNA and YNFKEQ. CDR3 nucleotide sequence: TGTGCCAGCAGCCAAGAGGCCCCTAGCGGGAGGGCTGAGACCCAGTACTTC. Translated: CASSQEAPSGRAETQYF.

The chain carries TRBV9 and TRBJ2-3; 16 bases map to TRBD2. The CDR3 totals 17 residues. CDR1 is SGDLS, CDR2 YYNGEE, per germline. Losses at the gene ends were 4 bases for V and 8 bases for J; bases not matched to a gene: 10. The CDR3, as DNA: TGTGCCAGCAGCCCCCCGGGACTAGCGGGAGGGGGTGGTACGCAGTATTTT. Its translation is CASSPPGLAGGGGTQYF.

This clone was seen just once. V and J are TRBV7-6 and TRBJ1-6, with TRBD1 identical over 11 bases. The CDR3 has 18 amino acids. Germline lookup yields CDR1 SGHVS and CDR2 FNYEAQ. The V gene end was trimmed by 4 bases and the J gene end by 1 base; junction bases not matched to a gene: 6. Here the CDR3 reads CASSWTGGSGSYNSPLHF. Written as DNA, the CDR3 is TGTGCCAGCAGCTGGACAGGGGGCAGCGGGTCCTATAATTCACCCCTCCACTTT.

In its sample, this clone was seen a few times. The chain is built from TRBV5-6 and TRBJ1-1; D possibly corresponds to TRBD1 (6 bases). This CDR3 comprises 11 residues. The V and J ends lost 4 bases and 9 bases respectively, with 10 bases between them. Germline CDR1 and CDR2: SGHDT and YYEEEE. CDR3 in DNA: TGTGCCAGCAGCCGAGGGGGAAAAGCTTTCTTT. This gives the protein CASSRGGKAFF.

This rearrangement joins TRBV6-6 to TRBJ2-7, with 7 bases aligning to TRBD2. The CDR3 totals 15 residues. CDR1 is MNHNY and CDR2 is SVGAGI in the germline V gene (reference sequence). V trimming: 1 base; J trimming: 2 bases; junction bases outside the gene matches: 5. DNA for the CDR3: TGTGCCAGCAGTTACTTGGGACGGGAGGCCTACGAGCAGTACTTC. Encoded protein: CASSYLGREAYEQYF.

The chain carries TRBV2 and TRBJ2-1; 8 positions match TRBD1. J was trimmed by 8 bases and V by 1 base; bases with no gene match: 7. The CDR3 covers 15 residues. Per germline, CDR1 SNHLY and CDR2 FYNNEI. Here the CDR3 reads CASSEDLTGADEQFF. CDR3 nucleotide sequence: TGTGCCAGCAGTGAAGATCTGACAGGGGCGGATGAGCAGTTCTTC. The variable domain in full, with the rest retrieved from reference TRBV2 and TRBJ2-1, is EPEVTQTPSHQVTQMGQEVILRCVPISNHLYFYWYRQILGQKVEFLVSFYNNEISEKSEIFDDQFSVERPDGSNFTLKIRSTKLEDSAMYFCASSEDLTGADEQFFGPGTRLTVL.

The rearrangement links TRBV6-1 to TRBJ1-4; D is ambiguous. The length of the CDR3 is 16 residues. V was pared by 3 bases and J by 1 base, with 12 bases between. Germline CDR1 reads MNHNS; CDR2 reads SASEGT. The CDR3 DNA follows: TGTGCCAGCAGTGACGTTCCGCAGTTAACTAATGAAAAACTGTTTTTT. Amino acid sequence: CASSDVPQLTNEKLFF.

The chain uses TRBV5-6 and TRBJ2-7, with 9 bases aligning to TRBD1. Germline CDR1 SGHDT, CDR2 YYEEEE. The V gene end was trimmed by 0 bases and the J gene end by 3 bases; junction bases not matched to a gene: 4. The CDR3 loop spans 15 amino acids. CDR3 residues: CASSLAPGQGYEQYF. As DNA, the CDR3 is TGTGCCAGCAGCTTGGCTCCGGGACAGGGCTACGAGCAGTACTTC.

The chain combines TRBV19 with TRBJ2-2; no clear D gene. This CDR3 has 11 residues. V lost 11 bases to trimming and J lost 6 bases, with 10 bases between them. The germline V gene has CDR1 LNHDA and CDR2 SQIVND (reference sequence). This CDR3 is CASLRSGELFF. The CDR3 coding sequence is TGTGCCTCCCTACGATCCGGGGAGCTGTTTTTT.

The chain employs TRBV9 and TRBJ2-1; D may be TRBD1 (6 bases). V was clipped by 3 bases and J by 7 bases, with 11 bases between them. The germline V gene encodes CDR1 SGDLS and CDR2 YYNGEE. CDR3 length equals 13 residues. The CDR3 sequence is CASSGLGGNEQFF. The CDR3 region has the DNA TGTGCCAGCAGCGGCCTAGGGGGTAATGAGCAGTTCTTC.

This clone has at least ten counts. V gene TRBV28 combines with J gene TRBJ1-5; weak D call: TRBD1 (5 bases). The V gene lost 3 bases and the J gene lost 4 bases, with 22 bases spanning the gap. This CDR3 has 18 residues. In germline, CDR1 is MDHEN, CDR2 SYDVKM. The CDR3: CASSFGGTGRGGNQPQHF. CDR3 DNA sequence: TGTGCCAGCAGTTTCGGTGGTACAGGACGGGGGGGAAATCAGCCCCAGCATTTT. The full variable domain, completed using reference TRBV28 and TRBJ1-5, is DVKVTQSSRYLVKRTGEKVFLECVQDMDHENMFWYRQDPGLGLRLIYFSYDVKMKEKGDIPEGYSVSREKKERFSLILESASTNQTSMYLCASSFGGTGRGGNQPQHFGDGTRLSIL.

This clone was detected only a few times. The chain carries TRBV25-1 and TRBJ1-2; no clear D. Trimming stripped 8 bases from V and 1 base from J, with 14 bases between. Germline V gives CDR1 MGHDK, CDR2 SYGVNS. The CDR3 length is 14 residues. This chain's CDR3 is CASESDTLNYGYTF. The CDR3 DNA follows: TGTGCCAGCGAAAGTGACACACTTAACTATGGCTACACCTTC.